This T cell receptor beta chain emerged from a study of T-cell reconstitution after alpha-beta-depleted transplantation in children. This clonotype was recorded a few times. The antigen remains unidentified. The authors prepared the TCRbeta library with unique molecular identifiers. MiXCR was run by TCRdb on the PCR reads, yielding one entry per CDR3 protein. The sample has some 80,000 distinct CDR3 sequences, less than 20% seen once. Whole-study findings and limits: Surviving recipient T cells and thymic progenitors accounted for the high day-60 TCRbeta diversity observed in some patients.

This clonotype originated in a male patient between 2 and 9 years old who had a stem cell transplant for acute lymphoblastic leukemia, so the T cells may come from the graft donor. This sample comprised PBMCs, mostly from graft donor cells, obtained 360 days after TCRalphabeta/CD19-depleted stem cell transplant.

The CDR3 spells CASRSRDYEQYF. DNA of the CDR3: TGTGCCAGCAGGTCCAGGGACTACGAGCAGTACTTC. This rearrangement joins TRBV6-1 to TRBJ2-7; TRBD1 might be the D (5 bases). The CDR3 contains 12 residues. Germline CDR1 reads MNHNS; CDR2 reads SASEGT. Trimming stripped 6 bases from V and 3 bases from J, with 9 bases between.